The 5 T cell receptor beta chains below all came from one sample that was sequenced in a study of CXCR3-negative and CXCR3-positive naive CD8 T cells. The study, taken as a whole, reports: Greater hydrophobicity was found in TRB CDR3s of CXCR3-positive naive cells than of CXCR3-negative naive cells.

These receptors' antigens are unknown. The method, 5' RACE with UMI labels, was used to prepare the TRB cDNA libraries. TCRdb reprocessed the 5' RACE reads and reports one entry per CDR3 protein, with no DNA. The sample holds around 4,500 distinct CDR3 sequences. Source material: naive CXCR3+ CD8+ T cells from blood. Regarding subset: CD45RO-CCR7+CD27+CD95- naive CD8+ T cells expressing CXCR3 (TNR3+). The receptor set was obtained from a human donor in good health. Some clones in this sample may be carry-over from other donors' samples.

This clonotype shows up as medium-sized by frequency. This chain uses TRBV6-5 with TRBJ2-1. The CDR3 totals 13 residues. Per germline, CDR1 MNHEY and CDR2 SVGAGI. CDR3 residues: CASSYSSLNEQFF.

The gene calls are TRBV13 and TRBJ1-1; TCRdb outputs TRBD1, but without DNA this stays unchecked. Germline V gives CDR1 PRHDT, CDR2 FYEKMQ (reference sequence). This CDR3 spans 15 amino acids. The CDR3: CASSPRDRGQAEAFF.

V is TRBV12-3 or TRBV12-4 and J is TRBJ2-2. The CDR3 has 14 amino acids. CDR3: CASSLWQNTGELFF.

This clonotype registers medium-sized by frequency. The V gene is TRBV20-1, the J gene TRBJ2-4; TCRdb's D gene call, TRBD2, goes unchecked for lack of DNA. CDR1 and CDR2 (germline): DFQATT, SNEGSKA (reference sequence). CDR3 size: 17 residues. The CDR3 reads CSARGTSGILDQNIQYF.

The CDR3 reads CASSLVLTDTQYF. This sequence joins TRBV28 and TRBJ2-3. This CDR3 region has 13 residues. CDR1 is MDHEN and CDR2 is SYDVKM in the germline V gene. Filled out from reference TRBV28 and TRBJ2-3, the complete variable domain reads DVKVTQSSRYLVKRTGEKVFLECVQDMDHENMFWYRQDPGLGLRLIYFSYDVKMKEKGDIPEGYSVSREKKERFSLILESASTNQTSMYLCASSLVLTDTQYFGPGTRLTVL.